Following are 23 T cell receptor beta chains from one sample sequenced in a study of blood T cell repertoires in COVID-19. Only in-frame clones appear in the TCRdb table, and some are missing; sequencing was by immunoSEQ multiplex PCR. The sample contains around 140,000 clones, more than 65% of which appear only once. Source material: peripheral blood. The source is a man aged 60-69 years with active or convalescent COVID-19.

This sequence joins TRBV6-5 and TRBJ1-1, with a tentative D call TRBD1 (5 bases). The CDR3 has 15 residues. Trimming took off 5 bases at V and 0 bases at J, with 13 bases between the two ends. Germline V gene lookup returns CDR1 MNHEY and CDR2 SVGAGI. The CDR3 DNA is TGTGCCAGCAGTAGCGGGACGGGCATGAACACTGAAGCTTTCTTT. It translates to CASSSGTGMNTEAFF.

V is TRBV5-5 and J is TRBJ1-2; D perhaps matches TRBD1 (5 bases). This CDR3 has 13 amino acids. Germline CDR1 reads SGHKS; CDR2 reads YYEKEE (reference sequence). Trimming removed 4 bases at V and 1 base at J, with 8 bases between. As DNA, the CDR3 is TGTGCCAGCAGCCGGCAGGGTAACTATGGCTACACCTTC. Residues: CASSRQGNYGYTF.

In this sample, this clone turned up once. This rearrangement joins TRBV5-4 to TRBJ1-4, with no clear D. The germline V gene encodes CDR1 SGHNT and CDR2 YYREEE (reference sequence). The CDR3 covers 13 residues. V shed 2 bases and J shed 5 bases, with 7 bases lying between them. The CDR3 is CASSFEGNEKLFF. CDR3 in DNA: TGTGCCAGCAGCTTCGAGGGAAATGAAAAACTGTTTTTT.

The table lists this clone with a few counts. The gene calls are TRBV19 and TRBJ1-2, with D possibly TRBD1 on 5 matching bases. V was shortened by 5 bases and J by 0 bases, with 10 bases between the two germline ends. The CDR3 runs 14 residues. Germline V lookup: CDR1 LNHDA, CDR2 SQIVND (reference sequence). The CDR3 protein is CASSPWTTNYGYTF. In DNA form, the CDR3 reads TGTGCCAGTAGTCCATGGACAACTAACTATGGCTACACCTTC. Based on the CDR3 plus reference TRBV19 and TRBJ1-2, the full variable domain is DGGITQSPKYLFRKEGQNVTLSCEQNLNHDAMYWYRQDPGQGLRLIYYSQIVNDFQKGDIAEGYSVSREKKESFPLTVTSAQKNPTAFYLCASSPWTTNYGYTFGSGTRLTVV.

The CDR3 here is CASSQDAAGANYGYTF. Written as DNA, the CDR3 is TGCGCCAGCAGCCAAGATGCAGCAGGGGCGAACTATGGCTACACCTTC. The rearrangement joins TRBV4-3 to TRBJ1-2; weak D call: TRBD1 (6 bases). The V end lost 0 bases, the J end lost 2 bases, and 13 bases lay between the germline ends. Germline lookup yields CDR1 LGHNA and CDR2 YSLEER. CDR3 size: 16 residues.

This chain connects TRBV18 to TRBJ1-1, with TRBD1 matching 7 bases. CDR1 KGHSH and CDR2 LQKENI come from the germline V gene. The CDR3 runs 14 residues. V lost 3 bases and J lost 3; bases outside the gene matches: 4. The CDR3 sequence is CASSPLDRDTEAFF. In DNA, the CDR3 is TGTGCCAGCTCACCTTTAGACAGGGACACTGAAGCTTTCTTT.

V usage is TRBV30 and J usage is TRBJ2-7; D is perhaps TRBD1 (6 bases). Per germline, CDR1 GTSNPN and CDR2 SVGIG (reference sequence). There are 11 residues in the CDR3. CDR3 region: CANGQPYEQYF. As DNA, the CDR3 is TGTGCTAACGGACAGCCCTACGAGCAGTACTTC.

As DNA, the CDR3 is TGTGCCAGCAGCCAGGACAGGGGCGCAGATACGCAGTATTTT. Translating gives CASSQDRGADTQYF. This chain uses TRBV7-2 with TRBJ2-3; 9 bases are shared with TRBD1. The CDR3 has 14 amino acids. V lost 5 bases to trimming and J lost 4 bases; unmatched junction nucleotides: 4. The V gene's germline CDR1 is SGHTA and CDR2 FQGNSA. Full variable domain (remainder filled in from reference TRBV7-2 and TRBJ2-3): GAGVSQSPSNKVTEKGKDVELRCDPISGHTALYWYRQSLGQGLEFLIYFQGNSAPDKSGLPSDRFSAERTGGSVSTLTIQRTQQEDSAVYLCASSQDRGADTQYFGPGTRLTVL.

V usage is TRBV7-2 and J usage is TRBJ1-2, with D possibly being TRBD1 (5 bases). Trimming cost V 5 bases and J 8 bases, with 21 bases left between them. CDR3 size: 15 residues. Germline CDR1 SGHTA, CDR2 FQGNSA. CDR3 residues: CASSREARVGLGYTF. Written as DNA, the CDR3 is TGTGCCAGCAGCCGCGAGGCCAGGGTGGGTTTGGGCTACACCTTC.

J is TRBJ1-3 and V is TRBV7-9; 9 bases are a match to TRBD1. V trimming: 7 bases; J trimming: 0 bases; junction bases outside the gene matches: 13. CDR1 SEHNR and CDR2 FQNEAQ come from the germline V gene (reference sequence). There are 18 residues in the CDR3. DNA for the CDR3: TGTGCCAGCAACAACCCCAACAGGGGGCTCAGCTCTGGAAACACCATATATTTT. Its protein is CASNNPNRGLSSGNTIYF.

CDR3 coding DNA: TGTGCCAGCAGCCAAGTGCGGACATCTCAGTTCTTC. Amino acid sequence: CASSQVRTSQFF. The chain links TRBV14 to TRBJ2-1, with TRBD1 as a possible D gene (5 bases). Looked up from germline, CDR1 is SGHDN and CDR2 is FVKESK. The V and J ends lost 1 base and 13 bases respectively, with 11 bases between them. There are 12 residues in the CDR3.

The chain combines TRBV6-5 with TRBJ1-1; 9 bases fit TRBD1. CDR3 length: 15 amino acids. The germline V gene has CDR1 MNHEY and CDR2 SVGAGI. V lost 5 bases and J lost 1; bases outside the gene matches: 5. For the CDR3, the DNA is TGTGCCAGCAGTCCCTGGACAGGGGCGAACACTGAAGCTTTCTTT. This sequence encodes CASSPWTGANTEAFF.

The rearrangement joins TRBV7-2 to TRBJ2-2; 8 positions match TRBD1. CDR1 and CDR2 from the germline V gene are SGHTA and FQGNSA. This CDR3 spans 15 amino acids. V shed 5 bases, J shed 6 bases, and the junction held 8 bases outside the gene matches. For the CDR3, the DNA is TGTGCCAGCAGCCCCGGGACAGGACGGTCCGGGGAGCTGTTTTTT. Translated, it gives CASSPGTGRSGELFF.

The chain has TRBV4-3 and TRBJ2-6; D ambiguous. Germline V gene lookup returns CDR1 LGHNA and CDR2 YSLEER. The CDR3 extends over 16 amino acids. Trimming stripped 0 bases from V and 4 bases from J, with 10 bases between. The CDR3 is CASSQDFGSGANVLTF. The CDR3 DNA sequence: TGCGCCAGCAGCCAAGACTTTGGCTCCGGGGCCAACGTCCTGACTTTC.

This clone was detected a few times. The chain has TRBV7-2 and TRBJ1-5; D gene unclear. The length of the CDR3 is 15 residues. The germline V and J ends were trimmed by 5 bases and 2 bases, with 13 bases remaining between them. CDR1 is SGHTA and CDR2 is FQGNSA in the germline V gene. CDR3: CASSPTRVGNQPQHF. The CDR3 region has the DNA TGTGCCAGCAGCCCGACCCGGGTGGGCAATCAGCCCCAGCATTTT.

The chain couples TRBV28 to TRBJ2-2; D gene uncertain. The CDR3 extends over 11 amino acids. The germline gives CDR1 MDHEN, CDR2 SYDVKM. The CDR3 nucleotides are TGTGCGGGCGCGAACACCGGGGAGCTGTTTTTT. Protein product: CAGANTGELFF. The full variable domain, its missing parts supplied by reference TRBV28 and TRBJ2-2, is DVKVTQSSRYLVKRTGEKVFLECVQDMDHENMFWYRQDPGLGLRLIYFSYDVKMKEKGDIPEGYSVSREKKERFSLILESASTNQTSMYLCAGANTGELFFGEGSRLTVL.

In this sample, this clone turned up a few times. The chain uses TRBV4-2 and TRBJ1-2; 8 bases are shared with TRBD1. V shed 2 bases and J 7 bases; nucleotides not matched to a gene: 6. This CDR3 comprises 14 residues. Germline V gene data show CDR1 as LGHNA and CDR2 as YNFKEQ. Here the CDR3 reads CASSQPGQGPGYTF. DNA for the CDR3: TGTGCCAGCAGCCAACCCGGACAGGGCCCTGGCTACACCTTC.

The chain combines TRBV27 with TRBJ2-1; 10 bases align to TRBD2. J gave up 3 bases and V 2 bases, and 4 bases lay outside the gene matches. The CDR3 spans 16 residues. CDR1 and CDR2 (germline): MNHEY, SMNVEV (reference sequence). The CDR3 loop reads CASSLLAGARYNEQFF. For the CDR3, the DNA is TGTGCCAGCAGTTTACTAGCGGGGGCTCGCTACAATGAGCAGTTCTTC.

The chain recombines TRBV18 with TRBJ1-5; 7 bases are a match to TRBD1. Losses at the gene ends were 4 bases for V and 1 base for J; bases not matched to a gene: 1. Germline V lookup: CDR1 KGHSH, CDR2 LQKENI. This CDR3 has 14 residues. The CDR3 nucleotides read TGTGCCAGCTCACAGGGGGCAAGCAATCAGCCCCAGCATTTT. This sequence encodes CASSQGASNQPQHF.

V usage is TRBV7-9 and J usage is TRBJ2-1; a possible D gene is TRBD2 (5 bases). V was trimmed by 1 base and J by 7 bases, leaving 17 bases between them. Germline CDR1 and CDR2: SEHNR and FQNEAQ (reference sequence). The CDR3 runs 16 residues. The CDR3 protein is CASSLVGLPGRNEQFF. The CDR3 DNA follows: TGTGCCAGCAGCTTAGTTGGACTCCCGGGCAGGAATGAGCAGTTCTTC.

J is TRBJ1-2 and V is TRBV6-1; D is unresolved. Between the trimmed V and J ends, which lost 3 bases and 3 bases, there was a span of 8 bases. CDR1 is MNHNS and CDR2 is SASEGT in the germline V gene. The CDR3 loop spans 13 amino acids. This chain's CDR3 is CASSDRAHYGYTF. In nucleotides, the CDR3 is TGTGCCAGCAGTGACCGCGCCCACTATGGCTACACCTTC.

This rearrangement joins TRBV6-5 to TRBJ1-2; 10 nucleotides line up with TRBD1. The CDR3 contains 13 residues. Germline V lookup: CDR1 MNHEY, CDR2 SVGAGI. J was trimmed by 7 bases and V by 5 bases; bases with no gene match: 4. In nucleotides, the CDR3 is TGTGCCAGCAGTCGGGACAGGGGAGCTGGCTACACCTTC. It translates to CASSRDRGAGYTF.

The rearrangement uses TRBV10-1 and TRBJ2-3, with TRBD2 matching over 7 bases. This CDR3 is built from 16 residues. The germline V gene encodes CDR1 WNHNN and CDR2 SYGVQD (reference sequence). The J segment lost 4 bases and the V segment lost 2 bases, leaving 9 bases of the junction unmatched. CDR3 DNA: TGCGCCAGCAGTGAGGGACTAGGAGAAGGTGCAGATACGCAGTATTTT. Its translation is CASSEGLGEGADTQYF.